This T cell receptor (beta chain) was sequenced for a study of blood T cell repertoires in COVID-19. Between the trimmed V and J ends, which lost 2 bases and 0 bases, there was a span of 11 bases. CDR3 length equals 14 residues. Germline V gene lookup returns CDR1 GTSNPN and CDR2 SVGIG (reference sequence). Clones were sequenced by immunoSEQ multiplex PCR, and TCRdb holds only the in-frame ones, with some missing. Of just under 65,000 clones detected, 78% appear once; the ten largest clones hold about 14%. This clone was detected only a few times. Material: peripheral blood. This clonotype originated in a man aged 55 to 70 with COVID-19, enrolled during active disease. This sequence joins TRBV30 and TRBJ2-7; D remains ambiguous. This CDR3 reads CAWSKKASSYEQYF. CDR3 nucleotides: TGTGCCTGGAGTAAAAAAGCTTCCTCCTACGAGCAGTACTTC.